The rows below give T cell receptor beta chains drawn from one sample of a study of T cell responses to AZD1222 COVID-19 vaccine. TCRdb's copy holds only in-frame clones and misses some; the assay was immunoSEQ multiplex PCR. The data hold approximately 120,000 clones, with about 89% observed a single time. Sample: peripheral blood, taken 28 days after the second AZD1222 dose. All receptors come from an adult who received the AZD1222 COVID-19 vaccine. Each CDR3 is given with its conserved first and last residue. A D gene is named only where the DNA matches it firmly. Size values are once, few and many counts, or a class for expanded clones, and some rows have none.

clone size	D gene	V gene	J gene	CDR3 protein	CDR3 DNA
once	-	TRBV5-1	TRBJ1-6	CASSVYPRDSPLHF	TGCGCCAGCAGCGTGTACCCTAGAGATTCACCCCTCCACTTT
-	-	TRBV3-1/TRBV3-2	TRBJ2-1	CASSQAGPDEQFF	TGTGCCAGCAGCCAAGCGGGGCCAGATGAGCAGTTCTTC
-	-	TRBV7-9	TRBJ1-2	CAILPGPYGYTF	TGTGCCATCCTCCCCGGACCCTATGGCTACACCTTC
once	TRBD2	TRBV30	TRBJ2-7	CAWGTSGSNHEQYF	TGTGCCTGGGGGACTAGCGGGAGCAATCACGAGCAGTACTTC
-	-	TRBV30	TRBJ1-6	CAWSVGPRSSPLHF	TGTGCCTGGAGTGTAGGGCCCCGATCTTCACCCCTCCACTTT
-	-	TRBV4-3	TRBJ2-1	CASSQDLRYNEQFF	TGCGCCAGCAGCCAAGATCTCAGATACAATGAGCAGTTCTTC
-	-	TRBV5-1	TRBJ1-5	CASSFGGYSNQPQHF	TGCGCCAGCAGCTTCGGGGGATATAGCAATCAGCCCCAGCATTTT
-	-	TRBV2	TRBJ1-2	CASSESIFRAGFGYTF	TGTGCCAGCAGTGAGTCTATATTTAGGGCAGGGTTCGGCTACACCTTC
once	TRBD2	TRBV7-3	TRBJ2-7	CASSLTATSKVYEQYF	TGTGCCAGCAGCTTAACTGCGACTAGCAAGGTCTACGAGCAGTACTTC
-	-	TRBV27	TRBJ2-5	CASSIRVRETQYF	TGTGCCAGCAGTATTAGGGTGAGGGAGACCCAGTACTTC
-	TRBD1	TRBV5-5	TRBJ2-7	CASSPSGGTLYEQYF	TGTGCCAGCAGCCCGTCAGGGGGAACCCTTTACGAGCAGTACTTC
-	-	TRBV12-3/TRBV12-4	TRBJ1-1	CASTGTPNTEAFF	TGTGCCAGCACCGGGACCCCGAACACTGAAGCTTTCTTT
-	TRBD2	TRBV19	TRBJ2-1	CASDPGRLAFVNEQFF	TGTGCCAGTGACCCGGGGAGACTAGCGTTCGTCAATGAGCAGTTCTTC
-	TRBD2	TRBV28	TRBJ2-3	CASRTEVREPIDADTQYF	TGTGCCAGCAGGACTGAGGTGCGGGAGCCTATTGACGCAGATACGCAGTATTTT
-	-	TRBV24-1	TRBJ1-6	CATSDLRGLGSPLHF	TGTGCCACCAGTGATTTGAGGGGACTGGGTTCACCCCTCCACTTT
few	TRBD1	TRBV7-2	TRBJ2-1	CASSSNRGSNEQFF	TGTGCCAGCAGCTCTAACAGGGGGAGCAATGAGCAGTTCTTC
-	TRBD2	TRBV19	TRBJ2-7	CASSIDLPGLAGVREQYF	TGTGCCAGTAGTATAGATCTTCCCGGACTAGCGGGAGTGAGGGAGCAGTACTTC
-	-	TRBV7-9	TRBJ1-1	CASSLAGLEAFF	TGTGCCAGCAGCTTAGCGGGGCTTGAAGCTTTCTTT
-	-	TRBV7-3	TRBJ2-5	CASAPGLGETQYF	TGTGCTAGCGCCCCGGGTTTGGGTGAGACCCAGTACTTC
-	-	TRBV5-1	TRBJ1-4	CASSFRGGYGNEKLFF	TGCGCCAGCAGCTTCCGGGGAGGGTATGGTAATGAAAAACTGTTTTTT
-	-	TRBV6-1	TRBJ1-2	CASSEARGWGYTF	TGTGCCAGCAGTGAAGCCAGGGGTTGGGGCTACACCTTC
-	-	TRBV5-4	TRBJ1-4	CASSPSGRRNEKLFF	TGTGCCAGCAGCCCTTCGGGGCGGCGAAATGAAAAACTGTTTTTT
-	-	TRBV4-3	TRBJ1-6	CASSQGTHLSYSPLHF	TGCGCCAGCAGCCAAGGGACACACTTGTCTTATTCACCCCTCCACTTT